This TCR beta chain was recorded in a study of cytomegalovirus exposure and HLA in healthy donors. Using immunoSEQ multiplex PCR, the repertoire was profiled, and TCRdb retains in-frame clones only, with some absent. Here the sample spans more than 250,000 clones, 90% being singletons. This clone was counted once. Trimming removed 6 bases at V and 3 bases at J, with 15 bases between. The CDR3 covers 14 residues. From germline, CDR1 is LGHNT and CDR2 FRNRAP. The TCR sequence derives from a woman aged 25-40 years in good health and CMV-seronegative. Sequencing was done on a sample of PBMCs. The gene calls are TRBV12-5 and TRBJ2-7; possible D gene TRBD1, 5 bases. The CDR3 DNA sequence: TGTGCTAGTGGACTGGGGCAGCGTGGCTACGAGCAGTACTTC. This gives the protein CASGLGQRGYEQYF.